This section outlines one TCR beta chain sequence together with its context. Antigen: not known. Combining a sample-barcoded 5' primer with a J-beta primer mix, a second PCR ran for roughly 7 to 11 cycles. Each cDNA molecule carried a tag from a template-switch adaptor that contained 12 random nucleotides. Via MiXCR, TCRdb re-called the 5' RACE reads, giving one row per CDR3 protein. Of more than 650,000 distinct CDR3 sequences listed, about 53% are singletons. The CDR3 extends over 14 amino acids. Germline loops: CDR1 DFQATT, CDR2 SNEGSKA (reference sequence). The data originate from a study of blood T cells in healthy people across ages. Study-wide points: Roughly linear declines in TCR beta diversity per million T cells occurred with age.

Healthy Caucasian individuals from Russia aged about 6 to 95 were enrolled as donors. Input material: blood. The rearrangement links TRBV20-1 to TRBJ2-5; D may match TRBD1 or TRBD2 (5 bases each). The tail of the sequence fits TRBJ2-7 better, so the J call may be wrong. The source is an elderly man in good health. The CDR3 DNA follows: TGCAGTGCTCCTGGGACCCTGGCTTCCAACGAGCAGTACTTC. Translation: CSAPGTLASNEQYF.